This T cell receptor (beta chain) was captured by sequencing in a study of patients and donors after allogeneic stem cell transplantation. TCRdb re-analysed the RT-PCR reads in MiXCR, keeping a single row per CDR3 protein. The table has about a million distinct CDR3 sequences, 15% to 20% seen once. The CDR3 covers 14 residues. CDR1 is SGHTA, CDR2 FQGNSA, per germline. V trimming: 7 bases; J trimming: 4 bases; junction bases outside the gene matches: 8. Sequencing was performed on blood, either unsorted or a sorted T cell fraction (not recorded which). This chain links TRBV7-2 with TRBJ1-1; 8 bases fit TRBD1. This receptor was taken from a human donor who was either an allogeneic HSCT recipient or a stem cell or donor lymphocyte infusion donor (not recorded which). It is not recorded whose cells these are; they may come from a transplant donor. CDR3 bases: TGTGCCAGCACAGTGCAGGGGGCATTCACTGAAGCTTTCTTT. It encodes CASTVQGAFTEAFF.